Listed below are T cell receptor beta chains from one sample, sequenced in a study of graft-versus-host responses after intestinal transplantation. TCRdb keeps only in-frame clones here, not all; method: immunoSEQ multiplex PCR. The repertoire holds more than 85,000 clones, with under 95% as singletons. Their specific antigens are unknown. This specimen was unstimulated CD8+ T cells sorted from spleen or lymph node cells, taken before transplant. The receptors were gathered from a human donor who was the organ donor for an intestinal transplant. The CDR3 runs from the conserved cysteine through the conserved F or W. A D gene is named only where the DNA matches it firmly. Size values are once, few and many counts, or a class for expanded clones, and some rows have none.

j_call clone_size v_call d_call cdr3_nt cdr3_aa
TRBJ1-2 - TRBV5-8 TRBD1 TGTGCCAGCAGCAAGGGACAGGGGTTCAATGGCTACACCTTC CASSKGQGFNGYTF
TRBJ1-2 - TRBV30 - TGTGCCTGGAGTGTACCAGGGTTCTATGGCTACACCTTC CAWSVPGFYGYTF
TRBJ1-3 - TRBV6-6 - TGTGCCAGCGACGCAGGTGTAGCGAGGGCTGGAAACACCATATATTTT CASDAGVARAGNTIYF
TRBJ2-1 - TRBV9 TRBD2 TGTGCCAGCAGCGTAGGTGGTAGCGGGGGTGTTTTCTCCTACAATGAGCAGTTCTTC CASSVGGSGGVFSYNEQFF
TRBJ1-2 - TRBV7-8 TRBD1 TGTGCCAGCAGTTATCCTCGACAGGGAAATAACTATGGCTACACCTTC CASSYPRQGNNYGYTF
TRBJ1-4 - TRBV9 TRBD1 TGTGCCAGCAGCGCAGACCCGGGACAGTCGGATGAAAAACTGTTTTTT CASSADPGQSDEKLFF
TRBJ2-1 - TRBV4-2 - TGTGCCAGCAGCCTTAGCGGCAATGAGCAGTTCTTC CASSLSGNEQFF
TRBJ1-5 - TRBV2 TRBD1 TGTGCCAGCCAGACAGGGGGCGGTCAGCCCCAGCATTTT CASQTGGGQPQHF
TRBJ1-1 - TRBV6-1 TRBD1 TGTGCCAGCAGTGAAGGTGAGACAGGGGGCACTGAAGCTTTCTTT CASSEGETGGTEAFF
TRBJ2-3 - TRBV9 - TGTGCCAGCAGCGTAGAAGGGGTAGATACGCAGTATTTT CASSVEGVDTQYF
TRBJ2-1 - TRBV5-1 TRBD2 TGCGCCAGCAGCTATAGCGGGGGGGCGGGGAATGAGCAGTTCTTC CASSYSGGAGNEQFF
TRBJ2-4 - TRBV10-3 - TGTGCCATCGGGGGGAAACCGAAAAACATTCAGTACTTC CAIGGKPKNIQYF
TRBJ2-1 - TRBV5-1 - TGCGCCAGCAGCTTGGCCCAGGAGCAGTTCTTC CASSLAQEQFF
TRBJ2-1 - TRBV29-1 TRBD2 TGCAGCGTTGTGGGGACTAGCGGGAGAATCGGTGAGCAGTTCTTC CSVVGTSGRIGEQFF
TRBJ2-7 few TRBV6-1 TRBD1 TGTGCCAGCAGGACATGGGACAGCTCCTACGAGCAGTACTTC CASRTWDSSYEQYF
TRBJ2-7 few TRBV4-1 TRBD1 TGCGCCAGCAGCCAAGATAGTTCGTTCTCGACAGGGGACTACGAGCAGTACTTC CASSQDSSFSTGDYEQYF
TRBJ2-3 - TRBV21-1 - TGTGCCACCCCGCTGACAGAGAGTGTCACAGATACGCAGTATTTT CATPLTESVTDTQYF
TRBJ1-2 - TRBV6-1 TRBD1 TGTGCCAGCAGCGTTACCAGGACAGGGGGCAATGGCTACACCTTC CASSVTRTGGNGYTF
TRBJ1-2 - TRBV7-9 - TGTGCCAGCAGCCCTACGGTGGGCGTTTCGGGCTACACCTTC CASSPTVGVSGYTF
TRBJ2-7 - TRBV27 TRBD2 TGTGCCAGCAGTCCCGGGACTAGCGGCTACGAGCAGTACTTC CASSPGTSGYEQYF
TRBJ2-7 - TRBV5-6 - TGTGCCAGCACCCTCGGCTCCTACGAGCAGTACTTC CASTLGSYEQYF
TRBJ2-5 - TRBV5-1 - TGCGCCAGCAGCTTGTTGTCAGCGCTTCAAGAGACCCAGTACTTC CASSLLSALQETQYF
TRBJ2-7 - TRBV5-4 TRBD2 TGTGCCAGCAGCTTGGTGGCGGGAGGACCCTCCTCCTACGAGCAGTACTTC CASSLVAGGPSSYEQYF
TRBJ1-1 - TRBV10-2 - TGCGCCAGCAGTACCGGGACTGAAGCTTTCTTT CASSTGTEAFF
TRBJ2-7 - TRBV28 - TGTGCCAGCAGTTTATGGGAGGGTCCCTACGAGCAGTACTTC CASSLWEGPYEQYF
TRBJ2-1 - TRBV12-5 - TGTGCTAGTGGTCCCGGGGACTCCTACAATGAGCAGTTCTTC CASGPGDSYNEQFF
TRBJ2-3 once TRBV10-3 - TGTGCCATCAGTGATGGCGGGCCTAATACGCAGTATTTT CAISDGGPNTQYF
TRBJ1-1 - TRBV6-1 TRBD1 TGTGCCAGCACCCAGGGGGAAACTGAAGCTTTCTTT CASTQGETEAFF
TRBJ2-3 - TRBV7-3 - TGTGCCAGCAGCTTCACCTCAGATAGCGAGGTAGATACGCAGTATTTT CASSFTSDSEVDTQYF
TRBJ2-2 - TRBV12-5 - TGTGCTAGTGGTTTGCTCCTGGAGACTTCGAACACCGGGGAGCTGTTTTTT CASGLLLETSNTGELFF
TRBJ2-7 - TRBV11-2 - TGTGCCAGCAGCCCTAGCCGGGAGCAGTACTTC CASSPSREQYF
TRBJ2-7 - TRBV11-3 TRBD1 TGTGCCAGCAGCCGGCGGCAGGGGGCTGGAGGAGAGCAGTACTTC CASSRRQGAGGEQYF
TRBJ2-7 - TRBV5-4 TRBD2 TGTGCCAGCAGCTTGGGGCGGGGGGCAACCTACGAGCAGTACTTC CASSLGRGATYEQYF
TRBJ2-7 - TRBV10-1 - TGCGCCAGCCGTGAGAGGGAGAACGACGAGCAGTACTTC CASRERENDEQYF
TRBJ1-2 - TRBV5-1 - TGCGCCAGCAGCTTGGTAGGGGCGCATGGCTACACCTTC CASSLVGAHGYTF
TRBJ2-4 - TRBV21-1 - TGTGCCAGCAGCACTAAACAGGGTTTTGCCAAAAACATTCAGTACTTC CASSTKQGFAKNIQYF